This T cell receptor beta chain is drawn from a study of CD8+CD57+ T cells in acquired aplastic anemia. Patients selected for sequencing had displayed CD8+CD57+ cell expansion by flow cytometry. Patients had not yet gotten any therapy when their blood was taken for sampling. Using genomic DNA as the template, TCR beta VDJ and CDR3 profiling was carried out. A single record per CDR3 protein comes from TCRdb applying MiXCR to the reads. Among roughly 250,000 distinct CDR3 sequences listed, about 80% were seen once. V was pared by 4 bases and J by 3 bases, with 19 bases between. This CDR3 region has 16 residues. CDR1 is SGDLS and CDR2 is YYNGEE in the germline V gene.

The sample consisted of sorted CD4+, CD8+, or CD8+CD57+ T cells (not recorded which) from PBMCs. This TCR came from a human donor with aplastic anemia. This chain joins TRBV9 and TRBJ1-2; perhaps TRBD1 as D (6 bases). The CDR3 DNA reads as TGTGCCAGCAGCTCACGGGAACAGGGCACGGACTATGGCTACACCTTC. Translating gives CASSSREQGTDYGYTF.